These 10 T cell receptor beta chains came from one sample sequenced in a study of T cell clusters in autoimmune cytopenias. TRB was amplified from approximately 230 ng of peripheral blood genomic DNA per sample. One tube held mixed TRB-A and TRB-B primer pools for touch-down PCR. TCRdb reanalyzed the multiplex PCR reads and collapses them to one entry per CDR3 protein, without DNA. Listed are under 6,500 distinct CDR3 sequences; approximately 20% falls within the top ten. This same sample was also taken into another study, of T cell repertoires in aging, cancer and after chemotherapy.

The sequenced material came from peripheral blood. The receptors stem from a human donor in good health.

This chain uses TRBV20-1 with TRBJ2-3; the TCRdb D gene call, TRBD2, has no DNA to confirm it. CDR1 and CDR2 (germline): DFQATT, SNEGSKA (reference sequence). The CDR3 is 15 residues long. CDR3 sequence reads: CSATILAGGGDTQYF.

The chain uses TRBV14 and TRBJ2-3; no DNA is available, so the TRBD2 call from TCRdb remains unchecked. This CDR3 contains 18 residues. Germline V CDR1 and CDR2: SGHDN, FVKESK. This CDR3 reads CASRKGPSGALRTDTQYF.

This clonotype is called medium-sized (0.01 to 0.1%) based on its frequency. V usage is TRBV6-1 and J usage is TRBJ2-1; TCRdb picks TRBD2, but there is no DNA to check that call. Germline V gene lookup returns CDR1 MNHNS and CDR2 SASEGT. CDR3 length equals 15 residues. The CDR3 region is CASSTSGSLYNEQFF.

This chain uses TRBV28 with TRBJ1-2; the D gene TCRdb calls, TRBD1, cannot be checked with no DNA. This CDR3 region has 14 residues. CDR1 MDHEN and CDR2 SYDVKM come from the germline V gene. The CDR3 sequence: CASSSPLEPGGYTF.

This chain uses TRBV7-2 with TRBJ2-3. The CDR3 has 13 residues. Per the germline V gene, CDR1 is SGHTA and CDR2 is FQGNSA. The CDR3 region is CASSLVCTDTQYF.

Measured by frequency, this clonotype is medium-sized. This chain connects TRBV29-1 to TRBJ1-5. CDR1 SQVTM and CDR2 ANQGSEA come from the germline V gene. The CDR3 sequence is 13 residues long. CDR3 sequence reads: CSVGGGRNQPQHF.

The genes are TRBV7-2 and TRBJ2-2; TCRdb returns TRBD1, unconfirmable since there is no DNA. Germline V CDR1 and CDR2: SGHTA, FQGNSA. This CDR3 comprises 15 residues. Here the CDR3 reads CASSWDRGNTGELFF.

CDR3 amino acids: CASSSQGRTGELFF. The rearrangement uses TRBV11-1 and TRBJ2-2; the TCRdb D gene call, TRBD1, has no DNA to confirm it. Germline loops: CDR1 SGHAT, CDR2 FQDESV (reference sequence). The CDR3 runs to 14 residues.

The rearrangement links TRBV7-2 to TRBJ2-7; TCRdb's D call of TRBD1 is untestable without DNA. Germline V gives CDR1 SGHTA, CDR2 FQGNSA. The CDR3 runs to 15 residues. This CDR3 is CASSLAGSGQYEQYF.

This clonotype shows up as medium-sized by frequency. The chain is built from TRBV12-3 or TRBV12-4 and TRBJ1-2. This CDR3 region has 14 residues. The CDR3 reads CASSWEVALYGYTF.